Presented here are 20 T cell receptor beta chains from one specimen sequenced in a study of identical twins' blood T cells. TCRdb redid the calling of the 5' RACE reads with MiXCR, one entry per CDR3 protein. The sample contains roughly 340,000 distinct CDR3 sequences, about 28% of which appear only once. Sample: PBMCs. These receptors all stem from a woman aged 18-49 years in good health.

This chain links TRBV5-1 with TRBJ1-1; D is possibly TRBD1 (5 bases). V dropped 5 bases and J dropped 1 base, with 12 bases sitting between them. The CDR3 totals 14 residues. CDR1 is SGHRS and CDR2 is YFSETQ in the germline V gene. CDR3 nucleotide sequence: TGCGCCAGCAGTTCGGTGGGGCGGAACACTGAAGCTTTCTTT. Protein: CASSSVGRNTEAFF.

This clonotype was seen a few times. The rearrangement uses TRBV9 and TRBJ1-1; D not certain. The CDR3 length is 15 residues. V shed 6 bases and J shed 0 bases, with 15 bases lying between them. The germline V gene has CDR1 SGDLS and CDR2 YYNGEE. The CDR3 spells CASTPSAELNTEAFF. The CDR3 nucleotides are TGTGCCAGCACCCCAAGTGCAGAGTTGAACACTGAAGCTTTCTTT.

This rearrangement joins TRBV29-1 to TRBJ2-1; D gene uncertain. Germline assignment: CDR1 SQVTM and CDR2 ANQGSEA. The length of the CDR3 is 13 residues. Trimming left V 5 bases short and J 2 bases short, with 10 bases between. The CDR3 protein is CSVRVPPYNEQFF. The CDR3 bases are TGCAGCGTTCGGGTGCCGCCCTACAATGAGCAGTTCTTC.

In the case of this clonotype: A junction boundary mismatches the germline segment, possibly from a read error. This chain uses TRBV4-3 with TRBJ2-1; a weak D match, TRBD2 (6 bases). CDR1 is LGHNA and CDR2 is YSLEER in the germline V gene. The CDR3 totals 15 residues. As DNA, the CDR3 is TGCGCCAGCAGCCAAACCCGGGACTCCAACAATGAGCAGTTCTTC. Protein sequence: CASSQTRDSNNEQFF.

This clonotype was counted at least ten times. V usage is TRBV3-1 and J usage is TRBJ2-3, with TRBD2 identical over 10 bases. Germline CDR1 and CDR2: LGHDT and YNNKEL (reference sequence). This CDR3 is built from 16 residues. Trimming at V came to 1 base and at J to 2 bases, leaving 3 bases not matched to a gene. For the CDR3, the DNA is TGTGCCAGCAGCCAAGTCGGACTAGCGGCCACAGATACGCAGTATTTT. Translated: CASSQVGLAATDTQYF.

The table lists this clonotype with a few counts. The chain links TRBV11-3 to TRBJ2-3; weak D call: TRBD1 (5 bases). CDR3 size: 14 residues. Looked up from germline, CDR1 is SGHNT and CDR2 is YENEEA. V was cut by 6 bases and J by 0 bases, with 10 bases left in between. The CDR3 region is CASRGLVSTDTQYF. In DNA, the CDR3 is TGTGCCAGCAGGGGGCTAGTAAGCACAGATACGCAGTATTTT.

This clonotype has a handful of counts. The chain uses TRBV28 and TRBJ1-5; 7 bases line up with TRBD1. Losses at the gene ends were 6 bases for V and 4 bases for J; bases not matched to a gene: 9. CDR3 length: 15 amino acids. Per germline, CDR1 MDHEN and CDR2 SYDVKM. This CDR3 is CASSQGGSGNQPQHF. The CDR3 DNA sequence: TGTGCCAGCAGCCAGGGGGGGTCGGGAAATCAGCCCCAGCATTTT. Full variable domain (remainder filled in from reference TRBV28 and TRBJ1-5): DVKVTQSSRYLVKRTGEKVFLECVQDMDHENMFWYRQDPGLGLRLIYFSYDVKMKEKGDIPEGYSVSREKKERFSLILESASTNQTSMYLCASSQGGSGNQPQHFGDGTRLSIL.

This clonotype was seen only a few times. The V and J genes are TRBV30 and TRBJ2-2; unclear D gene. The V gene lost 2 bases and the J gene lost 6 bases, with 16 bases spanning the gap. CDR1 is GTSNPN, CDR2 SVGIG, per germline (reference sequence). The length of the CDR3 is 15 residues. The CDR3, as DNA: TGTGCCTGGAGTCAACCGGTGAAAGTGTCCGGGGAGCTGTTTTTT. Translating it yields CAWSQPVKVSGELFF.

This clonotype was counted a few times. The V call is TRBV7-7, the J call TRBJ2-3; either TRBD1 or TRBD2 may supply D (6 bases each). V was pared by 2 bases and J by 2 bases, with 11 bases between. The CDR3 has 15 residues. CDR1 SSHAT and CDR2 FNYEAQ come from the germline V gene (reference sequence). In DNA, the CDR3 is TGTGCCAGCAGCTTAATTGGGGGGCCCACAGATACGCAGTATTTT. This gives the protein CASSLIGGPTDTQYF.

This clonotype was picked up a small number of times. The gene calls are TRBV12-3 or TRBV12-4 and TRBJ1-6; perhaps TRBD1 as D (6 bases). The V end was cut by 5 bases, the J end by 5 bases, with 13 bases between. CDR3 length equals 15 residues. The CDR3 region is CASSVGQTNNSPLHF. The CDR3 nucleotides are TGTGCCAGCAGTGTCGGACAGACCAATAATTCACCCCTCCACTTT.

Ten or more counts support this clonotype. The chain's CDR3 is CASSEELWDNEQFF. The CDR3 DNA reads as TGTGCCAGCAGTGAAGAACTCTGGGACAATGAGCAGTTCTTC. The rearrangement links TRBV6-1 to TRBJ2-1; D is uncertain. Trimming stripped 1 base from V and 5 bases from J, with 9 bases between. Germline loops: CDR1 MNHNS, CDR2 SASEGT. The CDR3 spans 14 residues.

The V call is TRBV5-1, the J call TRBJ1-5; D is undetermined. The CDR3 length is 16 residues. Trimming took off 0 bases at V and 0 bases at J, with 10 bases between the two ends. From germline, CDR1 is SGHRS and CDR2 YFSETQ. The DNA for the CDR3 is TGCGCCAGCAGCTTGGGCGCTACGAATAGCAATCAGCCCCAGCATTTT. Protein product: CASSLGATNSNQPQHF. Full variable domain (rest looked up from reference TRBV5-1 and TRBJ1-5): KAGVTQTPRYLIKTRGQQVTLSCSPISGHRSVSWYQQTPGQGLQFLFEYFSETQRNKGNFPGRFSGRQFSNSRSEMNVSTLELGDSALYLCASSLGATNSNQPQHFGDGTRLSIL.

This rearrangement joins TRBV29-1 to TRBJ1-4, with D hard to call. Deletions cut 3 bases from V and 7 bases from J, with 6 bases between. The CDR3 is made up of 11 amino acids. Germline values: CDR1 SQVTM, CDR2 ANQGSEA. The CDR3 nucleotides read TGCAGCGTTGACGTACTTGAAAAACTGTTTTTT. It encodes CSVDVLEKLFF.

This clonotype came up many times. This chain connects TRBV5-1 to TRBJ1-3, with 7 bases that match TRBD1. V lost 3 bases and J lost 4; bases outside the gene matches: 10. There are 16 residues in the CDR3. Germline loops: CDR1 SGHRS, CDR2 YFSETQ. Here the CDR3 DNA reads TGCGCCAGCAGCTGGTCGGGACAGACTTTCGGAAACACCATATATTTT. Translation: CASSWSGQTFGNTIYF. Full variable domain (rest looked up from reference TRBV5-1 and TRBJ1-3): KAGVTQTPRYLIKTRGQQVTLSCSPISGHRSVSWYQQTPGQGLQFLFEYFSETQRNKGNFPGRFSGRQFSNSRSEMNVSTLELGDSALYLCASSWSGQTFGNTIYFGEGSWLTVV.

Note on this clonotype: The final CDR3 position lacks the conserved phenylalanine or tryptophan, pointing to a likely read error. DNA of the CDR3: TGCGCCAGCAGCTTATCAACGGAAACTGAAGCTTTCCTT. Translated, it gives CASSLSTETEAFL. The chain uses TRBV5-1 and TRBJ1-1, with D hard to call. V lost 2 bases to trimming and J lost 5 bases, with 10 bases between them. This CDR3 is 13 amino acids long. CDR1 and CDR2 (germline): SGHRS, YFSETQ.

The chain joins TRBV7-2 to TRBJ2-1; weak D call: TRBD2 (6 bases). This CDR3 spans 15 amino acids. The V gene's germline CDR1 is SGHTA and CDR2 FQGNSA. The V end was cut by 5 bases, the J end by 7 bases, with 18 bases between. CDR3 coding DNA: TGTGCCAGCAGCGAAGGACCCTGGACTAAGAATGAGCAGTTCTTC. Translating it yields CASSEGPWTKNEQFF.

This clonotype occurred many times. V gene TRBV11-2 combines with J gene TRBJ2-3, with D possibly matching TRBD2 (6 bases). CDR1 and CDR2 from the germline V gene are SGHAT and FQNNGV. CDR3 size: 16 residues. Trimming removed 0 bases at V and 2 bases at J, with 12 bases between. DNA for the CDR3: TGTGCCAGCAGCTTAGATGGGACTTCTTACACAGATACGCAGTATTTT. Translating gives CASSLDGTSYTDTQYF.

The chain recombines TRBV20-1 with TRBJ2-3, with TRBD2 matching 7 bases. This CDR3 has 13 amino acids. Germline assignment: CDR1 DFQATT and CDR2 SNEGSKA (reference sequence). The junction had 9 bases not matched to a gene; V was cut back by 6 bases and J by 6 bases. CDR3 coding DNA: TGCAGTGCGTATGGACTAGGGACCGATACGCAGTATTTT. This translates into CSAYGLGTDTQYF.

CDR3 bases: TGTGCCATCAGTGGGTCGACAGTGGGCAGCACCTACGAGCAGTACTTC. This gives the protein CAISGSTVGSTYEQYF. The chain joins TRBV10-3 to TRBJ2-7; the D gene is possibly TRBD1 (5 bases). The ends were cut back, 4 bases at V and 2 bases at J, with 18 bases in the middle. Per germline, CDR1 ENHRY and CDR2 SYGVKD. The CDR3 is 16 amino acids.

The chain couples TRBV7-2 to TRBJ2-3; 16 nucleotides line up with TRBD2. Trimming at V came to 5 bases and at J to 0 bases, leaving 5 bases not matched to a gene. The germline gives CDR1 SGHTA, CDR2 FQGNSA. The CDR3 has 18 residues. The DNA for the CDR3 is TGTGCCAGCAGCCCAGGGACTAGCGGGAGGGCCAGCACAGATACGCAGTATTTT. This translates into CASSPGTSGRASTDTQYF.